Following are 25 T cell receptor beta chains from one sample sequenced in a study of blood T cell repertoires in COVID-19. Profiling relied on immunoSEQ multiplex PCR, and the TCRdb table lists in-frame clones only, not all of them. There are 200,000 to 300,000 clones in the sample; about 79% occur only once, and approximately 2.3% lies in the top ten. Sequenced material: peripheral blood. The source of these receptors is a middle-aged man who had recovered from COVID-19.

The chain's CDR3 is CASSLNSRAGGSNEQFF. The CDR3 nucleotides read TGTGCCAGCAGCTTAAATTCTCGCGCGGGAGGCAGCAATGAGCAGTTCTTC. This chain uses TRBV7-9 with TRBJ2-1; 8 bases are shared with TRBD2. Germline-derived CDR1 and CDR2 are SEHNR and FQNEAQ (reference sequence). This CDR3 has 17 residues. Trimming took 2 bases from V and 6 from J; bases not matched to a gene: 12.

The rearrangement joins TRBV5-5 to TRBJ1-1; TRBD1 is a possible D gene (5 bases). Germline CDR1 and CDR2: SGHKS and YYEKEE (reference sequence). The V and J ends lost 0 bases and 10 bases respectively, with 13 bases between them. CDR3 size: 13 residues. The CDR3 reads CASSLEGVAVAFF. DNA of the CDR3: TGTGCCAGCAGCTTGGAAGGGGTGGCGGTAGCTTTCTTT.

The table lists this clone with a count of one. The V gene is TRBV29-1, the J gene TRBJ2-7; 13 bases map to TRBD2. Trimming took 7 bases from V and 4 from J; bases not matched to a gene: 4. Per germline, CDR1 SQVTM and CDR2 ANQGSEA. The CDR3 is made up of 13 amino acids. CDR3 residues: CSGKTSGRYEQYF. For the CDR3, the DNA is TGCAGCGGAAAGACTAGCGGGAGGTACGAGCAGTACTTC.

The sample holds one count of this clone. The chain is built from TRBV11-3 and TRBJ2-2; the match to TRBD2 covers 12 bases. The V and J ends lost 3 bases and 4 bases, in that order; junction bases with no gene match: 9. This CDR3 spans 18 amino acids. Germline loops: CDR1 SGHNT, CDR2 YENEEA. CDR3 in DNA: TGTGCCAGCAGCTTCTGGCTAGCGGGGGGGCCAGCCACCGGGGAGCTGTTTTTT. It is translated as CASSFWLAGGPATGELFF.

Here the CDR3 DNA reads TGTGCCAGCTCTCCATACAGGAACACTGAAGCTTTCTTT. This gives the protein CASSPYRNTEAFF. The rearrangement uses TRBV18 and TRBJ1-1; D ambiguous. Trimming removed 6 bases at V and 1 base at J, with 9 bases between. The CDR3 length is 13 residues. Germline CDR1 reads KGHSH; CDR2 reads LQKENI.

The chain couples TRBV12-5 to TRBJ2-2, with D unresolved. V lost 7 bases to trimming and J lost 3 bases, with 9 bases between them. Per germline, CDR1 LGHNT and CDR2 FRNRAP. This CDR3 comprises 13 residues. The CDR3 reads CASALEDTGELFF. CDR3 nucleotides: TGTGCTAGTGCCCTTGAGGACACCGGGGAGCTGTTTTTT.

The rearrangement joins TRBV19 to TRBJ1-3; D is uncertain. Trimming took 3 bases from V and 1 from J, leaving 7 bases between them. The CDR3 length is 14 residues. From germline, CDR1 is LNHDA and CDR2 SQIVND (reference sequence). CDR3 protein: CASSIASSGNTIYF. The CDR3 DNA is TGTGCCAGTAGTATTGCCAGTTCTGGAAACACCATATATTTT.

This sequence joins TRBV7-6 and TRBJ2-7, with 9 bases fitting TRBD1. V was pared by 5 bases and J by 3 bases, with 2 bases of the junction left unmatched. The CDR3 is 13 residues long. Germline CDR1 and CDR2: SGHVS and FNYEAQ. The CDR3 nucleotides are TGTGCCAGCAGCCCGGGACAGGGCTACGAGCAGTACTTC. Amino acid sequence: CASSPGQGYEQYF.

The V call is TRBV19, the J call TRBJ1-2; D unclear. V lost 6 bases and J lost 2, with 10 bases in between. The germline V gene encodes CDR1 LNHDA and CDR2 SQIVND (reference sequence). This CDR3 contains 13 residues. The CDR3 DNA reads TGTGCCAGTAGCCCCTTTAGCAACTATGGCTACACCTTC. Its translation is CASSPFSNYGYTF.

The V and J genes are TRBV4-3 and TRBJ2-1; TRBD1 aligns across 11 bases. V trimming: 1 base; J trimming: 4 bases; junction bases outside the gene matches: 3. The CDR3 contains 16 residues. Germline V CDR1 and CDR2: LGHNA, YSLEER. The chain's CDR3 is CASSQVGTGGYNEQFF. The CDR3 region has the DNA TGCGCCAGCAGCCAAGTGGGGACAGGGGGATACAATGAGCAGTTCTTC.

This clone was seen more than once but under ten times. The gene calls are TRBV12-3 or TRBV12-4 and TRBJ1-2, with D unresolved. V was clipped by 8 bases and J by 4 bases, with 14 bases between them. This CDR3 has 13 amino acids. The CDR3 nucleotides read TGTGCCAGCTTTACCCCGCGTCGCTATGGCTACACCTTC. It codes for CASFTPRRYGYTF.

V is TRBV7-8 and J is TRBJ2-1; perhaps TRBD2 as D (7 bases). Trimming pared 5 bases from V and 8 bases from J, leaving 19 bases between. The germline V gene encodes CDR1 SGHVS and CDR2 FQNEAQ. CDR3 length: 15 residues. The CDR3 DNA reads TGTGCCAGCAGCACCCAATGGGGGGCGGGGGATGAGCAGTTCTTC. This translates into CASSTQWGAGDEQFF.

The rearrangement joins TRBV19 to TRBJ2-3; D may be TRBD2 (5 bases). The CDR3 totals 14 residues. Trimming cost V 3 bases and J 2 bases, with 9 bases left between them. The germline V gene encodes CDR1 LNHDA and CDR2 SQIVND (reference sequence). The CDR3 DNA is TGTGCCAGTAGTATGTACCGGGACACAGATACGCAGTATTTT. Translation: CASSMYRDTDTQYF.

The chain carries TRBV5-4 and TRBJ1-4; D remains unclear. Trimming pared 10 bases from V and 4 bases from J, leaving 11 bases between. The germline V gene has CDR1 SGHNT and CDR2 YYREEE (reference sequence). The CDR3 sequence is 12 residues long. CDR3 region: CAYNRGNEKLFF. CDR3 coding DNA: TGTGCCTACAACCGGGGTAATGAAAAACTGTTTTTT.

The chain carries TRBV30 and TRBJ1-3; the D is unclear. The CDR3 sequence is 13 residues long. The V end lost 6 bases, the J end lost 4 bases, and 13 bases lay between the germline ends. CDR1 is GTSNPN, CDR2 SVGIG, per germline (reference sequence). The CDR3 here is CACPGNSGNTIYF. CDR3 in DNA: TGTGCCTGCCCGGGGAATTCGGGAAACACCATATATTTT.

This clone was counted between two and nine times. The J gene is TRBJ2-7, the V gene TRBV7-2; 7 nucleotides align to TRBD2. Losses at the gene ends were 4 bases for V and 4 bases for J; bases not matched to a gene: 7. The V gene's germline CDR1 is SGHTA and CDR2 FQGNSA. The CDR3 runs 14 residues. The CDR3 DNA reads as TGTGCCAGCAGCTCAAGACTAGCAAATTACGAGCAGTACTTC. It encodes CASSSRLANYEQYF.

The genes are TRBV5-6 and TRBJ2-1, with TRBD2 identical over 12 bases. Germline lookup yields CDR1 SGHDT and CDR2 YYEEEE. The CDR3 has 16 residues. The trim removed 0 bases at V and 9 bases at J, leaving 7 bases unmatched. DNA of the CDR3: TGTGCCAGCAGCTTGGCTAGCGGGGGGGCTCGGATTGAGCAGTTCTTC. This sequence encodes CASSLASGGARIEQFF.

The gene calls are TRBV4-3 and TRBJ1-2, with TRBD1 matching 7 bases. J gave up 6 bases and V 0 bases, and 10 bases lay outside the gene matches. The germline CDR1 and CDR2 sequences are LGHNA and YSLEER. This CDR3 is built from 16 residues. The CDR3 region has the DNA TGCGCCAGCAGCCAAGATCCGGGATTAGGGGGCGATGGCTACACCTTC. This sequence encodes CASSQDPGLGGDGYTF.

The CDR3 spells CASSRGQLEAYEQYF. CDR3 coding DNA: TGCGCCAGCAGCCGAGGACAGTTGGAGGCCTACGAGCAGTACTTC. The rearrangement joins TRBV4-1 to TRBJ2-7; D perhaps matches TRBD1 (6 bases). There are 15 residues in the CDR3. Trimming shortened V by 4 bases and J by 2 bases, and 15 bases separated the two germline ends. Germline V gene lookup returns CDR1 MGHRA and CDR2 YSYEKL.

The rearrangement joins TRBV5-6 to TRBJ2-6; D is undetermined. V shed 5 bases and J shed 2 bases, with 8 bases lying between them. The CDR3 totals 14 residues. Germline V gene sequence: CDR1 SGHDT, CDR2 YYEEEE. CDR3 residues: CASSPATGANVLTF. The CDR3 nucleotides are TGTGCCAGCAGTCCTGCTACTGGGGCCAACGTCCTGACTTTC.

The chain uses TRBV7-9 and TRBJ2-7, with 12 bases matching TRBD2. V lost 4 bases and J lost 2; bases outside the gene matches: 3. Looked up from germline, CDR1 is SEHNR and CDR2 is FQNEAQ (reference sequence). This CDR3 has 15 amino acids. This chain's CDR3 is CASSSTSGGPYEQYF. The DNA of the CDR3 is TGTGCCAGCAGCTCTACTAGCGGGGGGCCCTACGAGCAGTACTTC.

The chain has TRBV7-8 and TRBJ1-1; D might be TRBD1 (6 bases). The germline V gene encodes CDR1 SGHVS and CDR2 FQNEAQ. The CDR3 is 13 amino acids. V lost 3 bases to trimming and J lost 7 bases, with 12 bases between them. CDR3 DNA sequence: TGTGCCAGCAGCTTTGGGAGGGACAATGAAGCTTTCTTT. Protein sequence: CASSFGRDNEAFF.

This rearrangement joins TRBV19 to TRBJ2-1; 7 bases are shared with TRBD2. The CDR3 consists of 14 residues. Germline CDR1 is LNHDA and CDR2 is SQIVND (reference sequence). The junction had 4 bases not matched to a gene; V was cut back by 5 bases and J by 3 bases. CDR3 DNA: TGTGCCAGTAGTCCATCGGGGGGCTACAATGAGCAGTTCTTC. This gives the protein CASSPSGGYNEQFF.

The chain is built from TRBV19 and TRBJ1-5, with D possibly being TRBD1 (5 bases). This CDR3 spans 14 amino acids. V was pared by 3 bases and J by 4 bases, with 10 bases between. The germline gives CDR1 LNHDA, CDR2 SQIVND (reference sequence). The CDR3 nucleotides read TGTGCCAGTAGTATGGGCAGGGAAAATCAGCCCCAGCATTTT. The encoded protein is CASSMGRENQPQHF.

This clone is a singleton in its sample. V and J are TRBV5-4 and TRBJ1-4; perhaps TRBD1 as D (6 bases). V was shortened by 3 bases and J by 0 bases, with 18 bases between the two germline ends. The V gene's germline CDR1 is SGHNT and CDR2 YYREEE (reference sequence). The CDR3 has 18 residues. The CDR3 loop is CASSSQTGTRATNEKLFF. CDR3 sequence (DNA): TGTGCCAGCAGCTCACAAACAGGGACCCGAGCAACTAATGAAAAACTGTTTTTT.